This TCR beta chain was captured by sequencing in a study of T cell changes during pregnancy in multiple sclerosis. The method was immunoSEQ multiplex PCR; TCRdb's version includes in-frame clones alone and lacks a portion of them. The table has roughly 76,000 clones, under 95% seen once; the top ten hold 0.4% to 0.6%. V lost 0 bases to trimming and J lost 8 bases, with 15 bases between them. The CDR3 is 15 amino acids. The V gene's germline CDR1 is SGHRS and CDR2 YFSETQ. The sample was CD4+ T cells from peripheral blood mononuclear cells, taken in the second trimester of pregnancy. This chain links TRBV5-1 with TRBJ2-1, with a possible D match to TRBD1 (5 bases). The sequence derives from a female donor with multiple sclerosis, enrolled in a pregnancy study. The CDR3 DNA follows: TGCGCCAGCAGCTTGGCCCTAGGGGCCCGTGATGAGCAGTTCTTC. Its protein product is CASSLALGARDEQFF.